This T cell receptor (beta chain) comes out of a study of identical twins. CDR1 SGHDT and CDR2 YYEEEE come from the germline V gene. V lost 5 bases and J 5 bases, leaving 10 bases between the germline ends. The CDR3 spans 12 residues. TCRdb re-called the 5' RACE reads through MiXCR, storing one row per CDR3 protein. This sample has about 330,000 distinct CDR3 sequences, with 9% to 15% found just once. This clonotype was observed a few times. Its antigen is unknown. Findings and caveats of the study: Rather than following the same donors, the conclusions depended on cross-sectional statistical analysis. Models, which agreed with sharing between unrelated individuals, nonetheless underestimated the out-of-frame TCR alpha sharing seen in monozygotic twins.

The data also belong to a second study, concerning yellow fever vaccine responses in identical twins.

The clonotype comes from a woman between 18 and 29 years old in good health. The specimen sequenced was CD8+ T cells sorted from blood. The rearrangement links TRBV5-6 to TRBJ2-5; no clear D gene. The CDR3 region has the DNA TGTGCCAGCAGTAACGGACGGGAGACCCAGTACTTC. Translated, it gives CASSNGRETQYF.